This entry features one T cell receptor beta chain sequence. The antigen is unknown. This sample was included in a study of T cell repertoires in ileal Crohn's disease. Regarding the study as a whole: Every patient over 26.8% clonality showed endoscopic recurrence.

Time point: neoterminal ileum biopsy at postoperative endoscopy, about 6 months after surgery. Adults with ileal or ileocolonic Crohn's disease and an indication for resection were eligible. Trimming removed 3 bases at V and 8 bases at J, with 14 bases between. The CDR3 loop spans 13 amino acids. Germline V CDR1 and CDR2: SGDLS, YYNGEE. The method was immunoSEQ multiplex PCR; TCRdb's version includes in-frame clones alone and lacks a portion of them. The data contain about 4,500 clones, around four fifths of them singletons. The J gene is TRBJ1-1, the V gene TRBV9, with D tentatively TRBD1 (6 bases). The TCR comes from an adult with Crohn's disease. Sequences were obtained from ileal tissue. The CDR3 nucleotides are TGTGCCAGCAGCGGGGACGGGACACAAGAAGCTTTCTTT. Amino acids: CASSGDGTQEAFF.